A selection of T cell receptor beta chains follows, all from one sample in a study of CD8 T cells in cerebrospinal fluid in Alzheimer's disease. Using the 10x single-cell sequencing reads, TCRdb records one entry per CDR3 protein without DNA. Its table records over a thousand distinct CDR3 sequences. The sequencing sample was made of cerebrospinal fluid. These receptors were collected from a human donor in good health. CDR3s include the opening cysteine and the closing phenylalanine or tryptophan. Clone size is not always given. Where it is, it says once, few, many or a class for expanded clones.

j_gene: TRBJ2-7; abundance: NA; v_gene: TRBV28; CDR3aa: CASKRREGPEQYF
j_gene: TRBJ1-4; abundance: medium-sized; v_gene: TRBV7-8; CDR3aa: CASSGTEATNEKLFF
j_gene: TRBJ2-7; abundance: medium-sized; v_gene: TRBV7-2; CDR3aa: CASSLPGSYEQYF
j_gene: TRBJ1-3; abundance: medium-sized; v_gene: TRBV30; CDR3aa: CAWSPKGPYSGNTIYF
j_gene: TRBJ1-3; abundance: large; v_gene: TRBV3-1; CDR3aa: CASSQRISGNTIYF
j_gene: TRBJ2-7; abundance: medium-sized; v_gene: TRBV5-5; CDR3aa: CASSLTLSYEQYF
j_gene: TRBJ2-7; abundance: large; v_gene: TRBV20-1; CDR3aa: CSAREDSHYEQYF
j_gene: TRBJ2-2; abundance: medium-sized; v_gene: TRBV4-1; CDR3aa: CASSQILRGTAHRELFF
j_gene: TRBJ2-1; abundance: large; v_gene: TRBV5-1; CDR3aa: CASSLEDSYNEQFF
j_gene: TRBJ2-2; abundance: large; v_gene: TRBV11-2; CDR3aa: CASSSQGASGELFF
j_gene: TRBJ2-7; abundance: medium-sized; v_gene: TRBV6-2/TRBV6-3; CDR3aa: CASSDTSGRLHYEQYF
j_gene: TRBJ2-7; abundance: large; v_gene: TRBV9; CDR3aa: CASSDLGRQYF
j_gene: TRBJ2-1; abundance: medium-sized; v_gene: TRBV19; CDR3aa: CASSIGSEYNEQFF
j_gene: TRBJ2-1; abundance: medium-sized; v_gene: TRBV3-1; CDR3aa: CASSQNSGFFNEQFF